The present T cell receptor beta chain was sequenced within a study of radiation and T cells in renal cell carcinoma. The time point denotes: blood 4 weeks post-SBRT, at nephrectomy. The treatment is: 15 Gy SBRT to primary tumor, nephrectomy 4 weeks later. As concerns this clone: Its antigen is as yet unknown.

Profiling relied on immunoSEQ multiplex PCR, and the TCRdb table lists in-frame clones only, not all of them. The table shows 150,000 to 200,000 clones, with less than 90% occurring only once. Germline CDR1 reads SGHRS; CDR2 reads YFSETQ. J lost 2 bases, V lost 4 bases, and 13 bases had no gene match. The CDR3 extends over 19 amino acids. Study results and limitations: Top tumor clonotypes rose in blood 2 weeks post-radiation, then contracted.

The V call is TRBV5-1, the J call TRBJ2-6; 9 nucleotides agree with TRBD1. The material was blood, obtained from a patient whose treatment included radiotherapy and nephrectomy. This TCR was sampled from a woman aged 50 to 65 with renal cell carcinoma. The CDR3 protein is CASSRDPGQGSTGANVLTF. The CDR3 DNA is TGCGCCAGCAGCAGAGATCCGGGACAGGGATCGACTGGGGCCAACGTCCTGACTTTC. The complete variable domain, with remaining parts taken from reference TRBV5-1 and TRBJ2-6, reads KAGVTQTPRYLIKTRGQQVTLSCSPISGHRSVSWYQQTPGQGLQFLFEYFSETQRNKGNFPGRFSGRQFSNSRSEMNVSTLELGDSALYLCASSRDPGQGSTGANVLTFGAGSRLTVL.